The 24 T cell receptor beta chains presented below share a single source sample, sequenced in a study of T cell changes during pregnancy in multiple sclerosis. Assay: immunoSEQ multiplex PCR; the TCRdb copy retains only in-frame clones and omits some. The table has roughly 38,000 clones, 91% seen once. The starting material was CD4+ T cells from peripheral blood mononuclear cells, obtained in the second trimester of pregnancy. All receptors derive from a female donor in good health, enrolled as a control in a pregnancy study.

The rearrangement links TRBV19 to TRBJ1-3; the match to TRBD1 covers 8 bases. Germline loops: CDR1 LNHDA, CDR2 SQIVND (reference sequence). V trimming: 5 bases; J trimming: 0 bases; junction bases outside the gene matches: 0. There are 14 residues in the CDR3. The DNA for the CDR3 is TGTGCCAGTAGTGGGACAGGCTCTGGAAACACCATATATTTT. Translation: CASSGTGSGNTIYF. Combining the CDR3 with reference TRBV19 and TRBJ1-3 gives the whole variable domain DGGITQSPKYLFRKEGQNVTLSCEQNLNHDAMYWYRQDPGQGLRLIYYSQIVNDFQKGDIAEGYSVSREKKESFPLTVTSAQKNPTAFYLCASSGTGSGNTIYFGEGSWLTVV.

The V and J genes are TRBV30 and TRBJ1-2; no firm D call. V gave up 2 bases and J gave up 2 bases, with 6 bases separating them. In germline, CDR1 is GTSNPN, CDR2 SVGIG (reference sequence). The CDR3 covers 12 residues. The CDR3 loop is CAWSLVNYGYTF. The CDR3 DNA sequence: TGTGCCTGGAGTCTAGTCAACTATGGCTACACCTTC.

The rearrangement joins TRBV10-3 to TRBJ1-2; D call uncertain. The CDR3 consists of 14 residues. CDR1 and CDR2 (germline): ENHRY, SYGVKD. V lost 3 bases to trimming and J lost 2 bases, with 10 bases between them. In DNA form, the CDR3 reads TGTGCCATCAGTGACCCCACTCAAAACTATGGCTACACCTTC. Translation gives CAISDPTQNYGYTF.

This CDR3 is CASSFGRSNTGELFF. DNA for the CDR3: TGTGCCAGCAGTTTTGGCAGGTCGAACACCGGGGAGCTGTTTTTT. V usage is TRBV6-5 and J usage is TRBJ2-2; D uncertain. The CDR3 loop spans 15 amino acids. V gave up 4 bases and J gave up 0 bases, with 9 bases separating them. The V gene's germline CDR1 is MNHEY and CDR2 SVGAGI.

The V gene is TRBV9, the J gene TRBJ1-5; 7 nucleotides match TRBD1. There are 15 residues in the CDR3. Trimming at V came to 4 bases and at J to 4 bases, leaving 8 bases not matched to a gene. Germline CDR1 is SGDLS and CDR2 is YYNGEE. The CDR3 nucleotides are TGTGCCAGCAGCCTCTCGACAGGGATGAATCAGCCCCAGCATTTT. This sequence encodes CASSLSTGMNQPQHF. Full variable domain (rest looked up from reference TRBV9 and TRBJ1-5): DSGVTQTPKHLITATGQRVTLRCSPRSGDLSVYWYQQSLDQGLQFLIQYYNGEERAKGNILERFSAQQFPDLHSELNLSSLELGDSALYFCASSLSTGMNQPQHFGDGTRLSIL.

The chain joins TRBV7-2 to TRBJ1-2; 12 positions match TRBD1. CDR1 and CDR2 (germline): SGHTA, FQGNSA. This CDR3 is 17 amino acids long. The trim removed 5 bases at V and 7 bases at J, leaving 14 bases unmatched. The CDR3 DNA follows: TGTGCCAGCAGCCGACTCGGCCCGGGACAGGGGGCGCGTGGCTACACCTTC. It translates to CASSRLGPGQGARGYTF.

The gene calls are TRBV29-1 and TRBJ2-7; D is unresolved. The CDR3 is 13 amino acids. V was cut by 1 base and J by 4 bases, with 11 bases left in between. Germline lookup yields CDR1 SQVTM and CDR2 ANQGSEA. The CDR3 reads CSVEATTSYEQYF. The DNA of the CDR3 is TGCAGCGTTGAAGCGACGACTTCGTACGAGCAGTACTTC.

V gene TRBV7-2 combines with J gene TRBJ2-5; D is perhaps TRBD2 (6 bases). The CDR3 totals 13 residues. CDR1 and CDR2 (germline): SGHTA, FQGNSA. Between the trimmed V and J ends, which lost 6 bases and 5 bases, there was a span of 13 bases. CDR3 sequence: CASRGTSTETQYF. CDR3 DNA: TGTGCCAGCAGGGGAACTAGCACGGAGACCCAGTACTTC.

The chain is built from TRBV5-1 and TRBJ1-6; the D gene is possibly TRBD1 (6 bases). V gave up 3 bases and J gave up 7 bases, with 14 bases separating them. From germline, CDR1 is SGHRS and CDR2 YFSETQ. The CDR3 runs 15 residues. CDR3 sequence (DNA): TGCGCCAGCAGCTACCAACAGGGACTAAATTCACCCCTCCACTTT. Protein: CASSYQQGLNSPLHF.

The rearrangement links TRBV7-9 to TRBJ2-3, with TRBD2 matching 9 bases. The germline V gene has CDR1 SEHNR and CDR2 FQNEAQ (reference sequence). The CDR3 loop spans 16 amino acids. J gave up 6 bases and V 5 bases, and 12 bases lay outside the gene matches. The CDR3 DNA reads TGTGCCAGCAGCCAGGGACTAGCAAAAATGTCGGATACGCAGTATTTT. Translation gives CASSQGLAKMSDTQYF. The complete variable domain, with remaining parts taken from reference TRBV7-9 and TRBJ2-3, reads DTGVSQNPRHKITKRGQNVTFRCDPISEHNRLYWYRQTLGQGPEFLTYFQNEAQLEKSRLLSDRFSAERPKGSFSTLEIQRTEQGDSAMYLCASSQGLAKMSDTQYFGPGTRLTVL.

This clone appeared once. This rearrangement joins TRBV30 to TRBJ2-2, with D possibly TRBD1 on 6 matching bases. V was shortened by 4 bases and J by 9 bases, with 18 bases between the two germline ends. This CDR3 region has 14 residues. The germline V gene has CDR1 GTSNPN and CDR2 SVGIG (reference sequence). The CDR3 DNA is TGTGCCTGGACTACCGGGACAATAGGTCGGGAGCTGTTTTTT. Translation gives CAWTTGTIGRELFF.

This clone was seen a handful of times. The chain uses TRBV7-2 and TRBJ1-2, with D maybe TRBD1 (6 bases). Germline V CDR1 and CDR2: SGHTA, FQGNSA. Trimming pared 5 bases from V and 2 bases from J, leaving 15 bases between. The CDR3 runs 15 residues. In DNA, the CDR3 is TGTGCCAGCAGCCCGACAGGTAGACTAAACTATGGCTACACCTTC. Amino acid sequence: CASSPTGRLNYGYTF. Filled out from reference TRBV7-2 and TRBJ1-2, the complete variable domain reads GAGVSQSPSNKVTEKGKDVELRCDPISGHTALYWYRQSLGQGLEFLIYFQGNSAPDKSGLPSDRFSAERTGGSVSTLTIQRTQQEDSAVYLCASSPTGRLNYGYTFGSGTRLTVV.

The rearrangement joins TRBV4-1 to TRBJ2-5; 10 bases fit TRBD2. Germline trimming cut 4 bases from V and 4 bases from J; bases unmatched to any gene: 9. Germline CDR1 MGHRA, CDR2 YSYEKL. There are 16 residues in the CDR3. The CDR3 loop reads CASSPFPGLASETQYF. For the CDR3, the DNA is TGCGCCAGCAGCCCATTTCCGGGACTAGCGTCAGAGACCCAGTACTTC.

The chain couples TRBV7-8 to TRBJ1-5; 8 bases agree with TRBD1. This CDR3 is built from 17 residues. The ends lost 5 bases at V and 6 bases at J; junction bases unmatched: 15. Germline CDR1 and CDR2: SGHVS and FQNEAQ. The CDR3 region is CASSPRPGGVRGQPQHF. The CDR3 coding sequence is TGTGCCAGCAGCCCGCGGCCAGGGGGCGTTCGTGGTCAGCCCCAGCATTTT.

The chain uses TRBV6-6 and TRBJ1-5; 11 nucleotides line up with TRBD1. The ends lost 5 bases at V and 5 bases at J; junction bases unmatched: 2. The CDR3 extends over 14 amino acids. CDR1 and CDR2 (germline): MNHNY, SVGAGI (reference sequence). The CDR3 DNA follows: TGTGCCAGCAGTCGGACAGGGGGCGATCAGCCCCAGCATTTT. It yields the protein CASSRTGGDQPQHF.

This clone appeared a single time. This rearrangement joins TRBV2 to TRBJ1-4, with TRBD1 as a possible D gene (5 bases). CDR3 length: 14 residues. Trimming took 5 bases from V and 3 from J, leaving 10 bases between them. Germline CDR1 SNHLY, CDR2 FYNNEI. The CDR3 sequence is CASSPGIPNEKLFF. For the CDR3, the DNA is TGTGCCAGCAGTCCAGGGATTCCTAATGAAAAACTGTTTTTT.

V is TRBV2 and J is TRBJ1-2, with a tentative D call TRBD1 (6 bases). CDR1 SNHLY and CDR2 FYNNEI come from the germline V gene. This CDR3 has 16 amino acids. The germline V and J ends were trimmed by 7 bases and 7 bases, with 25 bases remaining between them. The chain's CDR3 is CASTPHPTGQRSGYTF. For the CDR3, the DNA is TGTGCCAGCACGCCACACCCGACAGGACAGAGGAGTGGCTACACCTTC.

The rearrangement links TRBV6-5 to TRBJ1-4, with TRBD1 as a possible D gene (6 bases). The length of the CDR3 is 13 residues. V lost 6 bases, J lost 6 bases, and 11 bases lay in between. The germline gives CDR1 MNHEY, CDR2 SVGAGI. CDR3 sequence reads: CASRGQSYEKLFF. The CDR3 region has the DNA TGTGCCAGCAGAGGACAGTCGTATGAAAAACTGTTTTTT.

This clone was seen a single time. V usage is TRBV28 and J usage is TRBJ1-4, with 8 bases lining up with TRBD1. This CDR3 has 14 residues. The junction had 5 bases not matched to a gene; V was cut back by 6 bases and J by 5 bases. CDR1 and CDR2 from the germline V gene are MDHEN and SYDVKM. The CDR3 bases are TGTGCCAGCAGATCTCGACAGGGGAATGAAAAACTGTTTTTT. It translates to CASRSRQGNEKLFF.

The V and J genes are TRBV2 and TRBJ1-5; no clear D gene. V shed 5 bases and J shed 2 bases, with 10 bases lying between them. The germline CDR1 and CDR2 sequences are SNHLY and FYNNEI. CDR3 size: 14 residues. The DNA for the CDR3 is TGTGCCAGCAGTCTAGGGAGGGGCAATCAGCCCCAGCATTTT. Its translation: CASSLGRGNQPQHF.

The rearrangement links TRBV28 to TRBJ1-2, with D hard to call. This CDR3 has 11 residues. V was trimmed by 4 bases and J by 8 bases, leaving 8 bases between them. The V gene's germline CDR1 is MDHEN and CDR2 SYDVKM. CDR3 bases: TGTGCCAGCAGTTCACGGAGCGGCTACACCTTC. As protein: CASSSRSGYTF.

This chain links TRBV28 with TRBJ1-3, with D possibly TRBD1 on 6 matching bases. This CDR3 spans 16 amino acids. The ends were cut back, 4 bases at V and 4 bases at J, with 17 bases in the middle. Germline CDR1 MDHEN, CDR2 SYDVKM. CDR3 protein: CASSSSGAAGGNTIYF. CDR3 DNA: TGTGCCAGCAGTTCCTCAGGGGCCGCCGGGGGAAACACCATATATTTT.

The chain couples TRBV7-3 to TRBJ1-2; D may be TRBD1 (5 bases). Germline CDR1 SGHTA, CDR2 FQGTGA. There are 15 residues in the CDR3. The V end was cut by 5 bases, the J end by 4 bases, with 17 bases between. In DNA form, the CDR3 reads TGTGCCAGCAGCCCCCAGGGCTCTTCCCCCTATGGCTACACCTTC. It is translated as CASSPQGSSPYGYTF.

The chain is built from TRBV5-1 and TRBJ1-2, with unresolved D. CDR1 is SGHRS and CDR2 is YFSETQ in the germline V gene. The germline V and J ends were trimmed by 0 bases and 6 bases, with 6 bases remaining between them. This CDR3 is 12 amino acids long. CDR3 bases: TGCGCCAGCAGCTTGGAATCTGATGGCTACACCTTC. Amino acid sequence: CASSLESDGYTF.